A single sample gave rise to the 2 T cell receptor beta chains below, sequenced in a study of T cell repertoires in cytomegalovirus infection. TCRdb re-analysed the reads in MiXCR, keeping a single row per CDR3 protein. There are 250,000 to 300,000 distinct CDR3 sequences in the sample; over 20% occur only once, and 11% to 15% lies in the top ten. Sequencing used PBMCs. The receptors originated from a human donor in good health (CMV status not recorded). Some clones in this sample may be carry-over from other donors' samples.

This clonotype has just a few counts. The chain employs TRBV2 and TRBJ1-2; 9 bases line up with TRBD1. With V trimmed by 6 bases and J by 4 bases, 6 bases remained unmatched. The germline CDR1 and CDR2 sequences are SNHLY and FYNNEI. The CDR3 length is 14 residues. CDR3 amino acids: CASSRDRVTYGYTF. CDR3 in DNA: TGTGCCAGCAGCCGGGACAGGGTTACCTATGGCTACACCTTC. The variable domain in full, with the rest retrieved from reference TRBV2 and TRBJ1-2, is EPEVTQTPSHQVTQMGQEVILRCVPISNHLYFYWYRQILGQKVEFLVSFYNNEISEKSEIFDDQFSVERPDGSNFTLKIRSTKLEDSAMYFCASSRDRVTYGYTFGSGTRLTVV.

The chain links TRBV9 to TRBJ1-2; D may be TRBD1 (6 bases). The V end was cut by 0 bases, the J end by 4 bases, with 16 bases between. From germline, CDR1 is SGDLS and CDR2 YYNGEE. This CDR3 has 16 residues. The CDR3 here is CASSVDAGGNAYGYTF. The DNA of the CDR3 is TGTGCCAGCAGCGTAGATGCCGGGGGCAATGCCTATGGCTACACCTTC.